This TCR beta chain was identified in a study of OX40 agonist ivuxolimab in advanced cancers. Across the whole study: As their treatment, patients were administered ivuxolimab, an agonistic anti-OX40 (CD134) antibody. Study-wide points: At 0.1-3.0 mg/kg, partial responders had clonal expansion among the lowest observed. The study observed clonal expansion of CD4+ and CD8+ blood T cells by week 6 at 0.1 to 3.0 mg/kg. Average numbers of expanded clones were greater in CD8+ T cells than in CD4+.

The method was immunoSEQ multiplex PCR; TCRdb's version includes in-frame clones alone and lacks a portion of them. This sample yields about 110,000 clones, of which around nine tenths are seen a single time; approximately 0.48% belongs to the top ten. The CDR3 sequence is 15 residues long. The germline V gene has CDR1 SNHLY and CDR2 FYNNEI. The J segment lost 4 bases and the V segment lost 6 bases, leaving 8 bases of the junction unmatched. In regard to this clone: The antigen is not known.

The TCR sequence derives from an adult with an advanced solid tumor such as melanoma, head and neck, liver or kidney cancer. The sample here was CD4+ or CD8+ T cells sorted from blood, taken in a trial of the OX40 agonist ivuxolimab. V usage is TRBV2 and J usage is TRBJ1-2; 10 bases match TRBD1. The CDR3 sequence is CASRDRTGGVYGYTF. As DNA, the CDR3 is TGTGCCAGCAGGGATCGGACAGGGGGAGTCTATGGCTACACCTTC.